This section outlines one T cell receptor beta chain sequence together with its context. These data belong to a study of long-term antiretroviral therapy in people with HIV. An immunoSEQ assay, version v3.0, was performed at survey level. Produced via immunoSEQ multiplex PCR; TCRdb's table is partial and in-frame only. The sample includes approximately 35,000 clones, around 97% seen only once; the top ten take less than 3.5%. Material: unsorted PBMCs, obtained 6.9 years after starting antiretroviral therapy. The sequence derives from a man aged 25-45 years with HIV.

CDR3 in DNA: TGTGCCACTTCGGAGAGGGGGGCCTCCTACAATGAGCAGTTCTTC. Translating it yields CATSERGASYNEQFF. The chain recombines TRBV27 with TRBJ2-1; D assignment may be TRBD1 or TRBD2 (6 bases each). The CDR3 sequence is 15 residues long. V was shortened by 10 bases and J by 0 bases, with 16 bases between the two germline ends. Germline assignment: CDR1 MNHEY and CDR2 SMNVEV (reference sequence).